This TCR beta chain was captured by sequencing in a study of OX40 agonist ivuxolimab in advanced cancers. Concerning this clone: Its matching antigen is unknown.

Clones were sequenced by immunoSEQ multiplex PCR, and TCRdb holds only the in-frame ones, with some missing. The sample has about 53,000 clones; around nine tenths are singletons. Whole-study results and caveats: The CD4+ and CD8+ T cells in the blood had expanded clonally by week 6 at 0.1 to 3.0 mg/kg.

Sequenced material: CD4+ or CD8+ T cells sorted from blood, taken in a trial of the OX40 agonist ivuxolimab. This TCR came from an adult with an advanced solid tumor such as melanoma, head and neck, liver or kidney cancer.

CDR3 coding DNA: TGTGCCAGCAGGCGAAACAGGGCCCGGAACACTGAAGCTTTCTTT. Amino acids: CASRRNRARNTEAFF. The J gene is TRBJ1-1, the V gene TRBV6-5, with D possibly being TRBD1 (6 bases). Trimming left V 6 bases short and J 1 base short, with 15 bases between. CDR1 and CDR2 from the germline V gene are MNHEY and SVGAGI. The CDR3 loop spans 15 amino acids.